The entry below gives a single T cell receptor (beta chain) sequence along with its context. These data originate in a study of blood T cell repertoires in COVID-19. In the study overall: COVID-19 samples collected from the United States, Italy and Spain covered acute and convalescent phases. Nucleic acid was either cDNA or gDNA, and it came from T cells, B-cell-depleted T cells, or PBMCs.

This CDR3 is 15 amino acids long. The V gene's germline CDR1 is SGHRS and CDR2 YFSETQ. V shed 4 bases, J shed 0 bases, and the junction held 6 bases outside the gene matches. Under the authors' procedure: Nucleated cell number was recorded as an estimate derived from reference gene primer amplification. Sequenced by immunoSEQ multiplex PCR; TCRdb stores in-frame clones only, minus some. That table gives V, J and clone size, and the DNA gave D and trimming. Found here are some 150,000 clones, roughly 87% of them singletons; the top ten hold about 8.4%. The TCR originated in a woman aged 65 to 85 with acute or convalescent COVID-19. Sequenced input: peripheral blood. This chain joins TRBV5-1 and TRBJ1-1; TRBD1 matches at 7 bases. CDR3 nucleotides: TGCGCCAGCAGCGGGGAGACAGGGCTGAACACTGAAGCTTTCTTT. It yields the protein CASSGETGLNTEAFF.